The clone carrying this T cell receptor (beta chain) was observed a handful of times. Via MiXCR, TCRdb re-called the reads, giving one row per CDR3 protein. The sample includes roughly 140,000 distinct CDR3 sequences, 20% to 30% of them seen just once. V was pared by 4 bases and J by 2 bases, with 8 bases between. Per the germline V gene, CDR1 is SGHTA and CDR2 is FQGNSA. The CDR3 runs to 13 residues. This sample stems from a study of T cell repertoires in cytomegalovirus infection. The V and J genes are TRBV7-2 and TRBJ2-5; D is unresolved. Specimen: PBMCs. The source of this sequence is a human donor in good health (CMV status not recorded). Some clones in this sample may be carry-over from other donors' samples. CDR3 in DNA: TGTGCCAGCAGCTCGGCTACTCAAGAGACCCAGTACTTC. As protein: CASSSATQETQYF.